This TCR beta chain derives from a study of vaccination and CD4 T cells after COVID-19. Turning to the study itself: Two doses of either BNT162b2 or mRNA-1273 vaccine went to participants.

Findings and caveats of the study: Among those convalescent, a median roughly 90% of reactive clones emerged solely post-vaccination.

Oncomine TCR Beta short-read sequencing was applied to DNA from cultured CD4+ T cells. Each CDR3 protein gets one entry after TCRdb re-called the PCR reads with MiXCR. The table includes just under 20,000 distinct CDR3 sequences, around 40% detected once. The treatment: approximately 9-day PBMC culture with coronavirus spike peptide pools or control peptides (ViraFEST assay). ViraFEST used peptide pools to expand antigen-specific T cells before TCR sequencing. Cell culture was performed with around 2 million PBMCs per well in the presence of approximately 10 IU/ml IL-2 and 10 ug/ml peptide pools. V was clipped by 2 bases and J by 5 bases, with 12 bases between them. Germline loops: CDR1 SEHNR, CDR2 FQNEAQ (reference sequence). The CDR3 spans 14 residues. This clonotype was seen a handful of times. Its antigen remains unidentified.

The receptor was derived from a human donor who had recovered from COVID-19. Specimen: CD4+ T cells from blood, cultured in vitro, collected after SARS-CoV-2 vaccination. V and J are TRBV7-9 and TRBJ1-1; D unresolved. The CDR3 DNA is TGTGCCAGCAGCTTATTCCCAGACCGGACTGAAGCTTTCTTT. This translates into CASSLFPDRTEAFF.